This T cell receptor (beta chain) was observed in a study of blood T cell repertoires in COVID-19. The CDR3 runs 11 residues. Per germline, CDR1 MNHNY and CDR2 SVGAGI (reference sequence). TCRdb's copy holds only in-frame clones and misses some; the assay was immunoSEQ multiplex PCR. The table includes about 160,000 clones, about 88% detected once. The rearrangement links TRBV6-6 to TRBJ1-1; TRBD1 might be the D (6 bases). Material for sequencing was peripheral blood. The sequence was collected from a woman between 50 and 59 years old with COVID-19, enrolled during active disease. The chain's CDR3 is CAAGVGTEAFF. CDR3 DNA sequence: TGTGCTGCAGGGGTGGGCACTGAAGCTTTCTTT.